This T cell receptor (beta chain) came from a study of cytomegalovirus exposure and HLA in healthy donors. General study findings and limits: In an earlier analysis, productive rearrangement rates for most beta V segments clustered near 87% or 30%. CMV serostatus was the only recorded immune exposure for donors.

Comment on this clone: No antigen is known for it.

Trimming took 0 bases from V and 7 from J, leaving 13 bases between them. Germline CDR1 reads SGHRS; CDR2 reads YFSETQ. This CDR3 contains 14 residues. In the PCR, 60 Vbeta and 13 Jbeta primers were used. Clones were sequenced by immunoSEQ multiplex PCR, and TCRdb holds only the in-frame ones, with some missing. This table holds about 200,000 clones, 65% to 90% found once. The origin of this receptor is a woman in her 30s in good health and CMV-seronegative. The sequencing sample was made of PBMCs. The chain employs TRBV5-1 and TRBJ2-5, with D tentatively TRBD1 (5 bases). Here the CDR3 reads CASSLAGADGTQYF. The CDR3 bases are TGCGCCAGCAGCTTGGCTGGGGCTGATGGGACCCAGTACTTC.